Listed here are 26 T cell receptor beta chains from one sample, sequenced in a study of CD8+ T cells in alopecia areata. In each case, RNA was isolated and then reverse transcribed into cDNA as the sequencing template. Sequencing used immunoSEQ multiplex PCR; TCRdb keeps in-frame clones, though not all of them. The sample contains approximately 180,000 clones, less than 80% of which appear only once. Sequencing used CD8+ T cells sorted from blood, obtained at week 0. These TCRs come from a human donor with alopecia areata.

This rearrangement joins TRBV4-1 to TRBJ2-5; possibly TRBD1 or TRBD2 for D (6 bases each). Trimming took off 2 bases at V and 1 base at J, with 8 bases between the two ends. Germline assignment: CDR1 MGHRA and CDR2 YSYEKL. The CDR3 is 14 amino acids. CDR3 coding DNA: TGCGCCAGCAGCCAAAGGGGGGCCCAAGAGACCCAGTACTTC. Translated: CASSQRGAQETQYF.

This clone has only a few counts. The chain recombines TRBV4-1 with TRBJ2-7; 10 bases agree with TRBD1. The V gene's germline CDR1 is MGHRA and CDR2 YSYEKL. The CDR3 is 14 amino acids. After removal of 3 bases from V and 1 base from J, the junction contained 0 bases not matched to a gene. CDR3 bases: TGCGCCAGCAGCCAGGGACAGGGGTCCTACGAGCAGTACTTC. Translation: CASSQGQGSYEQYF.

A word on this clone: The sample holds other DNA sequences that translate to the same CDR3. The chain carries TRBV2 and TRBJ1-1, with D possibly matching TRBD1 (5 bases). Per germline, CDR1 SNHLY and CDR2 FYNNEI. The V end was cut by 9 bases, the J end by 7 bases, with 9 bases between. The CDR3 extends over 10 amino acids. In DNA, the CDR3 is TGTGCCAGTGGGGGACGTGAAGCTTTCTTT. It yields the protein CASGGREAFF.

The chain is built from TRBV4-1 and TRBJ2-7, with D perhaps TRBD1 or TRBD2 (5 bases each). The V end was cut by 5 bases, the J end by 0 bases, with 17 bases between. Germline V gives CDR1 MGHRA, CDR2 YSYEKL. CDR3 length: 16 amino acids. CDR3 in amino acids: CASSLRPGTVSYEQYF. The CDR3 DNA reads TGCGCCAGCAGCTTACGGCCCGGGACGGTCTCCTACGAGCAGTACTTC.

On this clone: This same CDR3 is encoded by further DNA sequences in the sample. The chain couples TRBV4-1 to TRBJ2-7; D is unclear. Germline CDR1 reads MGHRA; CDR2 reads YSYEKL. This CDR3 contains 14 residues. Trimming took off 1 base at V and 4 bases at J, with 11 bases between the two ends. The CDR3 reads CASSQAPDGYEQYF. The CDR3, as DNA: TGCGCCAGCAGCCAAGCCCCGGACGGGTACGAGCAGTACTTC.

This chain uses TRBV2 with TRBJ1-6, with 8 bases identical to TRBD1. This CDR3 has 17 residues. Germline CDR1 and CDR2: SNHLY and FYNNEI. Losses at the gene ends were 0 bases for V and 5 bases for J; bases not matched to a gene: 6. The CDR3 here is CASSEALTGDDNSPLHF. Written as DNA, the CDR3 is TGTGCCAGCAGTGAAGCGTTGACAGGGGATGATAATTCACCCCTCCACTTT.

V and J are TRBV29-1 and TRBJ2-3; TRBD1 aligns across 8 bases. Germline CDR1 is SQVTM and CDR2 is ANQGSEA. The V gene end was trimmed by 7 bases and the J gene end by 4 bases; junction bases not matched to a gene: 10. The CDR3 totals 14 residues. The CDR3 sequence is CSAPTGDVADTQYF. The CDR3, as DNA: TGCAGCGCCCCGACAGGGGATGTCGCAGATACGCAGTATTTT.

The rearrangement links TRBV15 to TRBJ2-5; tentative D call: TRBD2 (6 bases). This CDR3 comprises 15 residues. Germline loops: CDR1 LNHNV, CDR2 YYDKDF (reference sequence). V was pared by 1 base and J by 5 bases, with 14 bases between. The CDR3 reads CATSRGRGPQETQYF. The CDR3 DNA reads TGTGCCACCAGCAGAGGGAGGGGACCCCAGGAGACCCAGTACTTC.

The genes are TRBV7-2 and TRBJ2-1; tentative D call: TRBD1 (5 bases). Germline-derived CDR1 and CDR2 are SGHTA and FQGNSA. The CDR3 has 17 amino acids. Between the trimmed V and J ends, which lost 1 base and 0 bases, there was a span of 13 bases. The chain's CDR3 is CASSLVGRGSSYNEQFF. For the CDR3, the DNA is TGTGCCAGCAGCTTAGTAGGTAGGGGAAGCTCCTACAATGAGCAGTTCTTC.

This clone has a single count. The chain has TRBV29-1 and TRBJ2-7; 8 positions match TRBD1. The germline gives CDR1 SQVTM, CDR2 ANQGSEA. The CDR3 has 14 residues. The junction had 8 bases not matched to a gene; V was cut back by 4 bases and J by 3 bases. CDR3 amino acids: CSVGSDRVFYEQYF. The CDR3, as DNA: TGCAGCGTTGGATCGGACAGGGTGTTCTACGAGCAGTACTTC.

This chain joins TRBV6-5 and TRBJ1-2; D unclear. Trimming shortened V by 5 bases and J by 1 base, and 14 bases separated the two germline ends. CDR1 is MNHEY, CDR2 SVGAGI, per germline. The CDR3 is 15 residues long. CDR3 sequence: CASSPNIRGNYGYTF. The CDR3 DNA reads TGTGCCAGCAGTCCAAATATCCGGGGTAACTATGGCTACACCTTC.

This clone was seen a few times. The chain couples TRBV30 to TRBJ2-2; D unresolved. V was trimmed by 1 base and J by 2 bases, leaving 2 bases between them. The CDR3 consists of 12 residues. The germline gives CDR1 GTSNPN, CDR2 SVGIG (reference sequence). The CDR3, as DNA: TGTGCCTGGAGTGCAAACACCGGGGAGCTGTTTTTT. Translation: CAWSANTGELFF. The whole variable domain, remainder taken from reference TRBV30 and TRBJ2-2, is SQTIHQWPATLVQPVGSPLSLECTVEGTSNPNLYWYRQAAGRGLQLLFYSVGIGQISSEVPQNLSASRPQDRQFILSSKKLLLSDSGFYLCAWSANTGELFFGEGSRLTVL.

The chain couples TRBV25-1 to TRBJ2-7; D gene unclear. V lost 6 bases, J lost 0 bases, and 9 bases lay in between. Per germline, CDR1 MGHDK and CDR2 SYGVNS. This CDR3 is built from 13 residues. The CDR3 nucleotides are TGTGCCAGCAGACAGAGCAGCTCCTACGAGCAGTACTTC. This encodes CASRQSSSYEQYF.

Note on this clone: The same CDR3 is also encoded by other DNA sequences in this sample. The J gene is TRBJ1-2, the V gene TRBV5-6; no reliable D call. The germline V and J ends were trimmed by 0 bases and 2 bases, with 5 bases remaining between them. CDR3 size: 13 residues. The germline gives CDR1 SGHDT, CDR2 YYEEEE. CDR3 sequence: CASSLGGNYGYTF. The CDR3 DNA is TGTGCCAGCAGCTTGGGTGGGAACTATGGCTACACCTTC.

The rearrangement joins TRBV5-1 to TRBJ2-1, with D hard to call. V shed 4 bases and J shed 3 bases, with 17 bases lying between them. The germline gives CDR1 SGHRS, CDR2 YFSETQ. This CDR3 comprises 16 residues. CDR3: CASSANRESFYNEQFF. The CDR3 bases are TGCGCCAGCAGCGCTAACAGAGAAAGCTTCTACAATGAGCAGTTCTTC.

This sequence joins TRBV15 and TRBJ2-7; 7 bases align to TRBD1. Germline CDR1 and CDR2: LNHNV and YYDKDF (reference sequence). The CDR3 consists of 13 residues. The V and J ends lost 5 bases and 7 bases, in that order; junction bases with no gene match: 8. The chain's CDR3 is CATSPGQIREQYF. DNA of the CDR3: TGTGCCACCAGCCCGGGACAGATCCGGGAGCAGTACTTC.

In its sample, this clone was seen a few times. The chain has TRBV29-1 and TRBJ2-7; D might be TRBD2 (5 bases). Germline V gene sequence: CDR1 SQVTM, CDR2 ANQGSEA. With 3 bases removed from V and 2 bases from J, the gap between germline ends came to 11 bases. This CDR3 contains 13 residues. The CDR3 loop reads CSVEEDQPYEQYF. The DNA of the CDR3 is TGCAGCGTTGAGGAGGACCAACCCTACGAGCAGTACTTC.

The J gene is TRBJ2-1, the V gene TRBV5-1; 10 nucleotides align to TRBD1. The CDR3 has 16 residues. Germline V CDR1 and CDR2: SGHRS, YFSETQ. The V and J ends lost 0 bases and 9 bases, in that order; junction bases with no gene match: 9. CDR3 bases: TGCGCCAGCAGCTTGGAGGGACAGGGGTGGAATGGTGAGCAGTTCTTC. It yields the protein CASSLEGQGWNGEQFF.

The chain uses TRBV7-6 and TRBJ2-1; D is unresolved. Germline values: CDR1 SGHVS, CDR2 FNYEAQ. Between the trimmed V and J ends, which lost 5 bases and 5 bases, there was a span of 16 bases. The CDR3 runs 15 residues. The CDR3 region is CASSPTGGRDNEQFF. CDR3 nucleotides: TGTGCCAGCAGCCCCACGGGTGGTAGGGACAATGAGCAGTTCTTC.

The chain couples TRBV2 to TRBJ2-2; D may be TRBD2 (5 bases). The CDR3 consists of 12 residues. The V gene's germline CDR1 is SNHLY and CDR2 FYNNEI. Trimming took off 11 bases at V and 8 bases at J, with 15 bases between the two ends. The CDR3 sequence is CARKEESGELFF. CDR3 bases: TGTGCCCGAAAGGAGGAGTCAGGGGAGCTGTTTTTT. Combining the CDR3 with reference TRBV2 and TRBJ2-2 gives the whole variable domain EPEVTQTPSHQVTQMGQEVILRCVPISNHLYFYWYRQILGQKVEFLVSFYNNEISEKSEIFDDQFSVERPDGSNFTLKIRSTKLEDSAMYFCARKEESGELFFGEGSRLTVL.

The DNA of the CDR3 is TGTGCCAGCAGTTTAAGGCTCGGCGGCGGCCACGAGCAGTACTTC. Encoded protein: CASSLRLGGGHEQYF. The chain links TRBV27 to TRBJ2-7; D call uncertain. Germline lookup yields CDR1 MNHEY and CDR2 SMNVEV (reference sequence). V was cut by 2 bases and J by 5 bases, with 16 bases left in between. CDR3 length: 15 amino acids.

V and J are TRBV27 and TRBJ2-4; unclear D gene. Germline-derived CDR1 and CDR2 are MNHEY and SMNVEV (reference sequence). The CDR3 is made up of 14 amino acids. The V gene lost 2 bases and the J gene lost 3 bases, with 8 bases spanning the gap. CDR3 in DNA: TGTGCCAGCAGTTTAAGGGATGACAAAAACATTCAGTACTTC. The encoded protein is CASSLRDDKNIQYF.

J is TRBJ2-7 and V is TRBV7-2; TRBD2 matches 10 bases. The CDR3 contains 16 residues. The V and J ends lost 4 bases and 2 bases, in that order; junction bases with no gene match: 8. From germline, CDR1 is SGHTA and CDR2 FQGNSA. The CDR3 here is CASSSYSGGLPYEQYF. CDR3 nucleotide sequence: TGTGCCAGCAGCTCATATAGCGGGGGGTTACCCTACGAGCAGTACTTC.

In nucleotides, the CDR3 is TGCGCCAGCAGCCCGGGGACTGGTGCTTTCTTT. Translated: CASSPGTGAFF. The chain is built from TRBV4-1 and TRBJ1-1, with D possibly TRBD1 on 5 matching bases. Germline-derived CDR1 and CDR2 are MGHRA and YSYEKL. The length of the CDR3 is 11 residues. V was shortened by 4 bases and J by 11 bases, with 11 bases between the two germline ends.

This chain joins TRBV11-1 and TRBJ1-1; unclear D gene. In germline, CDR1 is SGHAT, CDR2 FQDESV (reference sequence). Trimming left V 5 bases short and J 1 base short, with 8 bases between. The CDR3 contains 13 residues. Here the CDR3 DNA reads TGTGCCAGCAGCGCCCATCAGAACACTGAAGCTTTCTTT. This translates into CASSAHQNTEAFF.

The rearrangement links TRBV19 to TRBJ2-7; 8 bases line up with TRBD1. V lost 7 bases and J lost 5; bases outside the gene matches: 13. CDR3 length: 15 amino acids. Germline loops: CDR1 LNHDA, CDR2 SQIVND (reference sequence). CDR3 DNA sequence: TGTGCCAGTACCTCCGGGACAGGACTCGGAAACGAGCAGTACTTC. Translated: CASTSGTGLGNEQYF.